The 15 T cell receptor beta chains given below trace back to one sample, sequenced in a study of shared clonotypes between healthy human individuals. Repertoires were generated with immunoSEQ multiplex PCR, while TCRdb's copy carries only in-frame clones and drops some. The data show a few million clones, around 90% seen once. What was sequenced was naive CD4+ T cells sorted from blood. Described subset: CD45RA+ positively selected. The receptor set was obtained from a man between 18 and 29 years old in good health.

This chain uses TRBV10-3 with TRBJ1-4; D is perhaps TRBD1 (6 bases). Germline assignment: CDR1 ENHRY and CDR2 SYGVKD. The CDR3 totals 15 residues. V was shortened by 4 bases and J by 2 bases, with 11 bases between the two germline ends. This CDR3 is CAISVSDSTNEKLFF. CDR3 sequence (DNA): TGTGCCATCAGTGTCTCGGACAGCACTAATGAAAAACTGTTTTTT.

The chain couples TRBV6-5 to TRBJ2-7, with TRBD2 matching over 9 bases. The CDR3 sequence is 15 residues long. J was trimmed by 2 bases and V by 2 bases; bases with no gene match: 4. Germline V lookup: CDR1 MNHEY, CDR2 SVGAGI. The DNA of the CDR3 is TGTGCCAGCAGTTACAAAGCGGGAGGCCCCTACGAGCAGTACTTC. Its protein product is CASSYKAGGPYEQYF.

V usage is TRBV19 and J usage is TRBJ1-4; tentative D call: TRBD1 (5 bases). The germline V gene encodes CDR1 LNHDA and CDR2 SQIVND (reference sequence). V shed 8 bases and J shed 5 bases, with 15 bases lying between them. The CDR3 totals 14 residues. The chain's CDR3 is CASALVGQNEKLFF. The DNA of the CDR3 is TGTGCCAGTGCCTTGGTGGGGCAAAATGAAAAACTGTTTTTT.

This clone was counted a few times. V and J are TRBV5-6 and TRBJ1-1; TRBD1 aligns across 11 bases. Germline CDR1 is SGHDT and CDR2 is YYEEEE. The CDR3 sequence is 16 residues long. With 2 bases clipped from V and 0 bases from J, the junction kept 3 bases outside the gene matches. The CDR3 sequence is CASSLPGQGVNTEAFF. For the CDR3, the DNA is TGTGCCAGCAGCTTACCGGGACAGGGGGTGAACACTGAAGCTTTCTTT.

This chain uses TRBV25-1 with TRBJ1-2; D remains unclear. Trimming left V 2 bases short and J 8 bases short, with 15 bases between. Germline assignment: CDR1 MGHDK and CDR2 SYGVNS. The CDR3 extends over 14 amino acids. The DNA of the CDR3 is TGTGCCAGCAGTGAAGGTCAGGTTGTGTTAGGCTACACCTTC. Its protein is CASSEGQVVLGYTF.

This chain uses TRBV25-1 with TRBJ1-2; 10 bases are a match to TRBD1. Germline CDR1 and CDR2: MGHDK and SYGVNS. Unmatched junction bases numbered 7, after V lost 4 bases and J lost 2 bases. The CDR3 is made up of 16 amino acids. CDR3 DNA sequence: TGTGCCAGCAGTGGAGCCGGGACAGGGGTCAACTATGGCTACACCTTC. The encoded protein is CASSGAGTGVNYGYTF.

This rearrangement joins TRBV29-1 to TRBJ1-1; a possible D gene is TRBD1 (5 bases). This CDR3 region has 13 residues. Germline values: CDR1 SQVTM, CDR2 ANQGSEA. Trimming shortened V by 4 bases and J by 6 bases, and 15 bases separated the two germline ends. This CDR3 is CSVVMGPVAEAFF. The CDR3 nucleotides are TGCAGCGTTGTAATGGGGCCAGTGGCTGAAGCTTTCTTT.

Concerning this clone itself: Other DNA sequences of this sample code for an identical CDR3. The J gene is TRBJ1-5, the V gene TRBV7-2; possible D gene TRBD1, 5 bases. Germline assignment: CDR1 SGHTA and CDR2 FQGNSA. The CDR3 runs to 14 residues. Between the trimmed V and J ends, which lost 2 bases and 4 bases, there was a span of 9 bases. The chain's CDR3 is CASSLRQGNQPQHF. The DNA of the CDR3 is TGTGCCAGCAGCTTAAGGCAGGGAAATCAGCCCCAGCATTTT.

The CDR3 here is CASRNDRHTEAFF. The CDR3 coding sequence is TGTGCCAGTAGGAATGACAGACACACTGAAGCTTTCTTT. The gene calls are TRBV19 and TRBJ1-1; possibly TRBD1 for D (5 bases). Germline CDR1 and CDR2: LNHDA and SQIVND (reference sequence). This CDR3 contains 13 residues. Trimming removed 6 bases at V and 3 bases at J, with 11 bases between. The variable domain in full, with the rest retrieved from reference TRBV19 and TRBJ1-1, is DGGITQSPKYLFRKEGQNVTLSCEQNLNHDAMYWYRQDPGQGLRLIYYSQIVNDFQKGDIAEGYSVSREKKESFPLTVTSAQKNPTAFYLCASRNDRHTEAFFGQGTRLTVV.

The V call is TRBV10-3, the J call TRBJ2-3; possibly TRBD1 for D (6 bases). There are 14 residues in the CDR3. Trimming left V 11 bases short and J 0 bases short, with 15 bases between. Germline assignment: CDR1 ENHRY and CDR2 SYGVKD. For the CDR3, the DNA is TGTGCCTGCAGGGGAACAGCTAGCACAGATACGCAGTATTTT. Protein: CACRGTASTDTQYF.

The rearrangement joins TRBV9 to TRBJ1-1; D not resolved. The V and J ends lost 3 bases and 0 bases respectively, with 12 bases between them. The germline CDR1 and CDR2 sequences are SGDLS and YYNGEE. The CDR3 has 15 residues. CDR3 sequence: CASSAFTTVNTEAFF. The DNA of the CDR3 is TGTGCCAGCAGCGCTTTTACTACCGTGAACACTGAAGCTTTCTTT.

This chain uses TRBV29-1 with TRBJ1-5, with 9 bases that match TRBD1. J lost 4 bases, V lost 5 bases, and 9 bases had no gene match. The CDR3 runs 15 residues. Germline lookup yields CDR1 SQVTM and CDR2 ANQGSEA. The CDR3 region is CSVQVGTGTNQPQHF. As DNA, the CDR3 is TGCAGCGTTCAAGTAGGGACAGGGACGAATCAGCCCCAGCATTTT.

This clone was recorded a few times. This chain uses TRBV18 with TRBJ1-5; D is possibly TRBD1 (5 bases). Trimming took off 3 bases at V and 3 bases at J, with 9 bases between the two ends. This CDR3 contains 14 residues. Germline-derived CDR1 and CDR2 are KGHSH and LQKENI. The CDR3 sequence is CASSPDTINQPQHF. CDR3 bases: TGTGCCAGCTCACCGGACACAATCAATCAGCCCCAGCATTTT.

With respect to this clone: Other DNA sequences within the sample encode an identical CDR3. J is TRBJ2-3 and V is TRBV4-3, with 9 bases aligning to TRBD2. This CDR3 spans 15 amino acids. Germline CDR1 reads LGHNA; CDR2 reads YSLEER. Trimming at V came to 1 base and at J to 1 base, leaving 0 bases not matched to a gene. The CDR3 nucleotides are TGCGCCAGCAGCCAAGGACTAGCGGGCACAGATACGCAGTATTTT. Encoded protein: CASSQGLAGTDTQYF.

This chain links TRBV4-1 with TRBJ2-7; 11 bases map to TRBD1. After removal of 2 bases from V and 3 bases from J, the junction contained 6 bases not matched to a gene. The germline gives CDR1 MGHRA, CDR2 YSYEKL. The CDR3 has 16 residues. This CDR3 reads CASSQIGQGALYEQYF. CDR3 sequence (DNA): TGCGCCAGCAGCCAAATAGGACAGGGGGCCCTCTACGAGCAGTACTTC.